This T cell receptor beta chain was recorded in a study of control samples from healthy donors and cancer patients. Data came from immunoSEQ multiplex PCR; TCRdb stores just in-frame clones and leaves some out. The profile shows more than 100,000 clones, over 75% of them singletons. This CDR3 spans 16 amino acids. Germline V gene data show CDR1 as SGDLS and CDR2 as YYNGEE. The ends lost 4 bases at V and 1 base at J; junction bases unmatched: 7. V is TRBV9 and J is TRBJ2-2, with 7 bases matching TRBD1. The source of this sequence is a man between 18 and 29 years old in good health. The sequenced material came from blood. Written as DNA, the CDR3 is TGTGCCAGCAGCACCCGGACAGGAAAGAACACCGGGGAGCTGTTTTTT. It specifies CASSTRTGKNTGELFF.